The clone carrying this T cell receptor beta chain was detected a few times. The antigen is undetermined. This sample stems from a study of cytomegalovirus exposure and HLA in healthy donors. General observations from the study: Researchers counted approximately 160 TCR beta chains as cytomegalovirus-associated.

V was shortened by 0 bases and J by 6 bases, with 9 bases between the two germline ends. The germline V gene encodes CDR1 MGHRA and CDR2 YSYEKL. The CDR3 runs 14 residues. Using immunoSEQ multiplex PCR, the repertoire was profiled, and TCRdb retains in-frame clones only, with some absent. The sample holds tens of thousands of clones, about 92% seen once. Sequencing used PBMCs. This receptor was obtained from a woman younger than 35 in good health and CMV-seronegative. V and J are TRBV4-1 and TRBJ1-5; TRBD1 is a possible D gene (6 bases). The CDR3 region has the DNA TGCGCCAGCAGCCAAGACAGGGGTCTTCAGCCCCAGCATTTT. Translation gives CASSQDRGLQPQHF.